This note documents a single TCR beta chain sequence. Its antigen is not yet known. It has no much larger one-base neighbor in the sample; base qualities were not kept. The CDR3 regions of human TCRbeta chains were analyzed by immunosequencing. In the original analysis: TCRs in the repertoires were matched against a reference library of SARS-CoV-2-specific TCRs that had been generated with the MIRA antigen-specificity platform. Breadth was defined as the fraction of unique TCRs that were SARS-CoV-2-associated, and depth was defined as the fraction of total T cells that were SARS-CoV-2-associated. Using the MIRA data, each spike-specific TCR was mapped to the spike region that the TCR reacts to and placed in a CD4 or CD8 class. Log10-transformed breadth and depth values were compared by one-way ANOVA with Sidak's multiple comparisons tests. The immuneACCESS repertoire file appears here via TCRdb, limited to in-frame rearrangements. These files lack a portion of the clones; in checked studies, under half of the deficit traces to unresolved V genes, and the cause of the others is not known. V and J calls and clone size are given by that table; D and trimming were obtained from the DNA. The sample yields about 130,000 clones; around 94% were counted once. The top ten hold roughly 7% of the sample.

The data belong to a study of T cell responses to AZD1222 COVID-19 vaccine (dated by TCRdb to the early 2020s). In terms of the full investigation: AZD1222 recipients whose second dose came at about 4 weeks and those whose second dose came at about 12 weeks were combined into one group, since spike-specific TCR depth and breadth did not differ between the two schedules. A total of under 250 trial participants underwent TCR sequencing, of whom more than 200 had received two doses of AZD1222 and 26 had received two doses of the MenACWY control vaccine. Enrollment into the trials was organized by age into subgroups of 18-55, 56-69 and 70-plus years, and those subgroups contained approximately 150, 30 and 60 TCR-sequenced participants, respectively. Study-level results and caveats: Participants were mostly white British, with more females than males. The authors suggested clonal diversity may have been underestimated. Vaccine-associated CD4 TCRs spanned the whole spike protein, with dominant responses in regions 160-218 and 743-854. After two AZD1222 doses, spike-specific TCR breadth and depth were significantly higher than at day 0 and than in MenACWY recipients. Epitopes outside the regions mutated in the B.1.351 and B.1.1.7 variants were reportedly recognized by nearly half of the unique spike-specific TCRs. No day 14 peak-response samples were available, so repertoires were characterized only after the peak T cell response. Only a handful of AZD1222 recipients were SARS-CoV-2 seropositive at baseline, limiting conclusions about previously exposed vaccinees. In the small 56-69-year group, the increase in depth fell short of significance, most likely because of low power.

What the time point label conveys for this sample: baseline before first vaccination. Samples from vaccinated people were obtained from the UK trials COV001 and COV002, which included a single-blind randomized controlled phase 2/3 trial of AZD1222 (ChAdOx1 nCoV-19) in healthy adults. For TCRbeta chain sequencing, PBMC samples were collected from trial participants at day 0 and at day 28 after the second dose. Compared with germline, V lacks 6 bases and J lacks 6 bases; bases without a gene match: 8. CDR1 and CDR2 are read off the germline V gene (reference sequence) as MNHEY and SMNVEV. The CDR3 runs 15 amino acids, cysteine and phenylalanine included. The sequence is cut down to CDR3 DNA, 45 bases in frame from base 1.

The sequence derives from an adult in good health. The starting material was peripheral blood, obtained on day 0 of AZD1222 vaccination. Here the chain combines TRBV27 and TRBJ2-4, and TRBD2 aligns with 10 junction nucleotides. The sequenced DNA is TGTGCCAGCAGCGCTAAACCTAGCGGGAGAAACATTCAGTACTTC. Protein translation: CASSAKPSGRNIQYF.